Listed below are T cell receptor beta chains from one sample, sequenced in a study of shared clonotypes between healthy human individuals. Profiled with immunoSEQ multiplex PCR; TCRdb holds only in-frame clones, not every one. Of about 1.5 million clones in the sample, 98% are singletons; the top ten hold 0.4% to 0.45%. Sequencing used naive CD4+ T cells sorted from blood. These receptors all stem from a man aged 25-45 years in good health. Each CDR3 is given with its conserved first and last residue. The D gene is left open where the match is weak. The listing skips clone size in some rows; elsewhere it reads once, few, many or a size class.

abundance	v_gene	d_gene	len	j_gene	CDR3nt	CDR3aa
-	TRBV11-2	-	17	TRBJ1-4	TGTGCCAGCAGCCTTGGGGCAGGGATGACGACTAATGAAAAACTGTTTTTT	CASSLGAGMTTNEKLFF
-	TRBV7-9	-	14	TRBJ2-7	TGTGCCAGCAGCTCAGGGGGGCCTACCTACGAGCAGTACTTC	CASSSGGPTYEQYF
-	TRBV6-1	-	13	TRBJ2-5	TGTGCCAGCAGTCGACGGTTCCAAGAGACCCAGTACTTC	CASSRRFQETQYF
-	TRBV15	TRBD2	18	TRBJ2-1	TGTGCCACCAGCAGAGATCTAAGACTAGCTGGTTCCTACAATGAGCAGTTCTTC	CATSRDLRLAGSYNEQFF
-	TRBV18	TRBD2	15	TRBJ2-2	TGTGCCAGCTCACCACCGGTTCGGGGGGTCGGGGAGCTGTTTTTT	CASSPPVRGVGELFF
-	TRBV7-6	-	13	TRBJ2-1	TGTGCCAGCAGCTTAGGCCGGTACAATGAGCAGTTCTTC	CASSLGRYNEQFF
-	TRBV7-2	-	16	TRBJ2-7	TGTGCCAGCAGCTCGAACCAGGCGGGTGGGTCCTACGAGCAGTACTTC	CASSSNQAGGSYEQYF
once	TRBV27	-	16	TRBJ2-3	TGTGCCAGCAGTTTATCGCGGGGGCTTGGGGCAGATACGCAGTATTTT	CASSLSRGLGADTQYF
once	TRBV18	TRBD1	15	TRBJ2-3	TGTGCCAGCTCACCATCCCAGGGGGCGAAAGATACGCAGTATTTT	CASSPSQGAKDTQYF
-	TRBV1	-	14	TRBJ1-5	TGCACCAGCAGCCCCAGGGGGCTGGATCAGCCCCAGCATTTT	CTSSPRGLDQPQHF
-	TRBV5-1	-	18	TRBJ2-2	TGCGCCAGCAGCTTGGTTGCACAGGGGACTTTGAACACCGGGGAGCTGTTTTTT	CASSLVAQGTLNTGELFF
-	TRBV25-1	TRBD2	16	TRBJ2-3	TGTGCCAGCAGTGAACCGGGAGGGCATGAGACAGATACGCAGTATTTT	CASSEPGGHETDTQYF
-	TRBV7-6	-	17	TRBJ2-1	TGTGCCAGCAGCCGGCCGATTTTTAGGCGCACCTACAATGAGCAGTTCTTC	CASSRPIFRRTYNEQFF
-	TRBV7-2	-	15	TRBJ1-3	TGTGCCAGCAGCGCAGACAGCAACTCTGGAAACACCATATATTTT	CASSADSNSGNTIYF
-	TRBV5-1	TRBD2	15	TRBJ2-2	TGCGCCAGCAGCTTTATCGCGGGAGGCATCGGGGAGCTGTTTTTT	CASSFIAGGIGELFF
-	TRBV7-7	-	13	TRBJ1-4	TGTGCCAGCAGCTTAGCAGGAGATGAAAAACTGTTTTTT	CASSLAGDEKLFF
once	TRBV10-2	-	16	TRBJ2-2	TGCGCCAGCAGTTTACCCGGGACCGCGAACACCGGGGAGCTGTTTTTT	CASSLPGTANTGELFF